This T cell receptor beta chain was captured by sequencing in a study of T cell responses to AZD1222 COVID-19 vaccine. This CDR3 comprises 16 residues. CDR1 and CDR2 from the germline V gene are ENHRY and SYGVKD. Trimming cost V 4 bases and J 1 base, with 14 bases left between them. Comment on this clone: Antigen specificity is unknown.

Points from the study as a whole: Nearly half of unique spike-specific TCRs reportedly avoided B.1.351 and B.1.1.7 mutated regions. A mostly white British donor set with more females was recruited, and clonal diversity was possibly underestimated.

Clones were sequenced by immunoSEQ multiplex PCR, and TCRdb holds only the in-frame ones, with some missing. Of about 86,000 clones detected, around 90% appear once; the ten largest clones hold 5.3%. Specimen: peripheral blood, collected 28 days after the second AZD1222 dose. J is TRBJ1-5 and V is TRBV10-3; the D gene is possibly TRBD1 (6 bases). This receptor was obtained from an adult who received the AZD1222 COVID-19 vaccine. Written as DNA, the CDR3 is TGTGCCATCAGTGGGGGGGGCTGGGGGAGCAATCAGCCCCAGCATTTT. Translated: CAISGGGWGSNQPQHF.